This T cell receptor beta chain was captured by sequencing in a study of identical twins. This clonotype was seen a handful of times. MiXCR, run by TCRdb on the 5' RACE reads, gives a single entry per CDR3 protein. Of about 460,000 distinct CDR3 sequences detected, approximately 15% appear once; the ten largest clones hold approximately 0.52%. This sample was also put to use in a study of yellow fever vaccine responses in identical twins.

Sequencing used CD4+ T cells sorted from blood. The clonotype comes from a woman aged 18 to 35 in good health.

Written as DNA, the CDR3 is TGTGCCAGCAGTTACTCGGACCAGAGCTATTACGAGCAGTACTTC. It translates to CASSYSDQSYYEQYF. The V call is TRBV6-5, the J call TRBJ2-7; D is undetermined. From germline, CDR1 is MNHEY and CDR2 SVGAGI. The V end lost 0 bases, the J end lost 4 bases, and 13 bases lay between the germline ends. This CDR3 comprises 15 residues.